Below, one T cell receptor beta chain is given with its context. Its antigen is undetermined. After extraction with the RNeasy kit, roughly 0.5 to 1 ug of the RNA was reverse transcribed using random hexamers. TCR beta CDR3 was amplified by immunoSEQ covering 54 Vbeta and 13 Jbeta. TCRdb analysed the immunoSEQ multiplex PCR reads with MiXCR anew, one entry per CDR3 protein. Altogether more than 65,000 distinct CDR3 sequences are present, more than 85% being singletons, with the ten largest covering over 0.35%. This entry comes from a study of CD8 T cells in Susac syndrome. Turning to the study itself: Patients with Susac syndrome were therapy-naive, treated with corticosteroids, or treated with intravenous immunoglobulin alone when blood was collected. Study observations and caveats: Susac-specific public clones were found in both the total CD8+ and the CD8+ TEMRA repertoires, with fewer than 20 in the former and a few in the latter.

V was pared by 3 bases and J by 2 bases, with 8 bases between. Per the germline V gene, CDR1 is LNHDA and CDR2 is SQIVND (reference sequence). The CDR3 consists of 13 residues. The chain links TRBV19 to TRBJ2-7, with D hard to call. This clonotype was obtained from a human donor with Susac syndrome. Input material: CD8+ T cells from PBMCs. CDR3 residues: CASSMVGAYEQYF. For the CDR3, the DNA is TGTGCCAGTAGTATGGTAGGCGCCTACGAGCAGTACTTC.